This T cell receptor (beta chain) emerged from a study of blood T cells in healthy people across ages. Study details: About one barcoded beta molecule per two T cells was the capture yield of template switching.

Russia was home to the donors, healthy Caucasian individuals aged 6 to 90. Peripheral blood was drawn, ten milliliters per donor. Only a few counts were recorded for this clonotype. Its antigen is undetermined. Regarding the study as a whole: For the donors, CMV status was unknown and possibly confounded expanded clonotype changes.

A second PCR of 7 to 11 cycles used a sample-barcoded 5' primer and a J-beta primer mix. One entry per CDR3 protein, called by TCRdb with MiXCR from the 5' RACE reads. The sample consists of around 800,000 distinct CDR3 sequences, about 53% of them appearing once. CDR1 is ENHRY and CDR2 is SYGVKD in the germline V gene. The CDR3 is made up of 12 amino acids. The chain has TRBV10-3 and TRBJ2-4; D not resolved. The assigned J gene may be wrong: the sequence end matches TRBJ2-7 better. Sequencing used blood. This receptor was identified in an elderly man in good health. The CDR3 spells CAISGGNYEQYF. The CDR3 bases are TGTGCCATCAGTGGCGGAAACTACGAGCAGTACTTC.